The 20 T cell receptor beta chains below come from one sample, sequenced in a study of blood T cell repertoires in COVID-19. Profiling relied on immunoSEQ multiplex PCR, and the TCRdb table lists in-frame clones only, not all of them. Altogether fewer than 150,000 clones are present, around 83% being singletons, with the ten largest covering about 20%. The sample was PBMCs or T cells enriched from blood (not recorded which). The receptors shown here come from a man aged 25-40 years who had recovered from COVID-19.

The sample holds one count of this clone. The rearrangement links TRBV29-1 to TRBJ2-3, with 7 positions matching TRBD2. Germline values: CDR1 SQVTM, CDR2 ANQGSEA. The trim removed 0 bases at V and 7 bases at J, leaving 10 bases unmatched. This CDR3 has 15 amino acids. The CDR3 coding sequence is TGCAGCGTTGAAGACCGGCGGGAGTACGATAATACGCAGTATTTT. It specifies CSVEDRREYDNTQYF.

The chain is built from TRBV5-4 and TRBJ1-6, with TRBD1 as a possible D gene (6 bases). V dropped 1 base and J dropped 10 bases, with 12 bases sitting between them. The CDR3 has 14 amino acids. Per the germline V gene, CDR1 is SGHNT and CDR2 is YYREEE (reference sequence). CDR3 sequence: CASSLPGDHSPLHF. The CDR3 nucleotides are TGTGCCAGCAGCTTGCCAGGGGATCACTCACCCCTCCACTTT.

The chain carries TRBV3-1 (or the pseudogene TRBV3-2) and TRBJ2-5; TRBD2 agrees at 8 bases. This CDR3 comprises 16 residues. CDR1 and CDR2 (germline): LGHDT, YNNKEL (reference sequence). After removal of 4 bases from V and 1 base from J, the junction contained 8 bases not matched to a gene. Here the CDR3 DNA reads TGTGCCAGCAGCCGGGGCGGGCGGGGGGCCCAAGAGACCCAGTACTTC. It translates to CASSRGGRGAQETQYF.

The rearrangement joins TRBV6-7 to TRBJ1-5; 11 bases are a match to TRBD1. TRBV6-7 is annotated as an ORF whose role is uncertain. This CDR3 comprises 18 residues. Unmatched junction bases numbered 14, after V lost 5 bases and J lost 5 bases. The CDR3 region is CASSGTGLGTGGHQPQHF. For the CDR3, the DNA is TGTGCCAGCAGTGGAACAGGGCTAGGGACAGGGGGACATCAGCCCCAGCATTTT.

This chain joins TRBV3-1 (or the pseudogene TRBV3-2) and TRBJ2-7, with 11 bases identical to TRBD2. V lost 6 bases, J lost 3 bases, and 16 bases stayed unmatched. CDR3 length: 18 residues. CDR1 is LGHDT and CDR2 is YNNKEL in the germline V gene (reference sequence). The CDR3 sequence: CASSPGRETGLAVYEQYF. The DNA of the CDR3 is TGTGCCAGCAGTCCAGGCCGGGAAACGGGACTAGCGGTCTACGAGCAGTACTTC.

The rearrangement joins TRBV9 to TRBJ1-6; D is ambiguous. Per the germline V gene, CDR1 is SGDLS and CDR2 is YYNGEE. Trimming stripped 5 bases from V and 7 bases from J, with 16 bases between. This CDR3 comprises 15 residues. The CDR3 DNA reads as TGTGCCAGCAGAAGTGAGGGAGGAGAAAATTCACCCCTCCACTTT. This codes for CASRSEGGENSPLHF. The full variable domain, its missing parts supplied by reference TRBV9 and TRBJ1-6, is DSGVTQTPKHLITATGQRVTLRCSPRSGDLSVYWYQQSLDQGLQFLIQYYNGEERAKGNILERFSAQQFPDLHSELNLSSLELGDSALYFCASRSEGGENSPLHFGNGTRLTVT.

CDR3: CASSLDQGLLVETQYF. As DNA, the CDR3 is TGTGCCAGCAGCTTAGATCAGGGCCTCCTGGTAGAGACCCAGTACTTC. V and J are TRBV11-3 and TRBJ2-5; D may be TRBD1 (5 bases). The germline CDR1 and CDR2 sequences are SGHNT and YENEEA. V was shortened by 0 bases and J by 4 bases, with 15 bases between the two germline ends. This CDR3 has 16 residues.

The CDR3 DNA reads as TGTGCCAGTAGTATCGAACAGGGGGCAGGCAATCAGCCCCAGCATTTT. Its protein is CASSIEQGAGNQPQHF. J is TRBJ1-5 and V is TRBV19; TRBD1 matches at 9 bases. V shed 3 bases and J 2 bases; nucleotides not matched to a gene: 5. This CDR3 region has 16 residues. Germline assignment: CDR1 LNHDA and CDR2 SQIVND (reference sequence).

This clone showed up just once. The chain joins TRBV19 to TRBJ2-1, with 10 bases identical to TRBD1. V was clipped by 0 bases and J by 1 base; unmatched bases: 15. CDR1 LNHDA and CDR2 SQIVND come from the germline V gene (reference sequence). The CDR3 totals 21 residues. The CDR3 region is CASSIDISGTGDSASYNEQFF. The CDR3 nucleotides are TGTGCCAGTAGTATAGATATTTCCGGGACAGGGGACAGCGCGTCCTACAATGAGCAGTTCTTC.

The rearrangement joins TRBV4-1 to TRBJ2-2, with a tentative D call TRBD1 (6 bases). The V end lost 4 bases, the J end lost 0 bases, and 12 bases lay between the germline ends. Germline V gives CDR1 MGHRA, CDR2 YSYEKL. The CDR3 has 16 amino acids. The CDR3 coding sequence is TGCGCCAGCAGCCTACAGGACAGCTCGAACACCGGGGAGCTGTTTTTT. It yields the protein CASSLQDSSNTGELFF.

This sequence joins TRBV5-1 and TRBJ2-5; a weak D match, TRBD1 (6 bases). The germline gives CDR1 SGHRS, CDR2 YFSETQ. The CDR3 contains 15 residues. Trimming shortened V by 0 bases and J by 5 bases, and 14 bases separated the two germline ends. CDR3 in amino acids: CASSLAGGGGETQYF. As DNA, the CDR3 is TGCGCCAGCAGCTTGGCTGGGGGCGGTGGGGAGACCCAGTACTTC.

The rearrangement uses TRBV5-1 and TRBJ2-5, with D possibly TRBD1 on 6 matching bases. V lost 7 bases to trimming and J lost 5 bases, with 18 bases between them. Germline assignment: CDR1 SGHRS and CDR2 YFSETQ. The CDR3 is made up of 14 amino acids. CDR3 region: CASGPDPGDETQYF. The CDR3, as DNA: TGCGCCAGCGGACCGGACCCAGGGGACGAGACCCAGTACTTC.

The chain has TRBV12-3 or TRBV12-4 and TRBJ2-5; D uncertain. Deletions cut 3 bases from V and 2 bases from J, with 4 bases between. The CDR3 covers 12 residues. Written as DNA, the CDR3 is TGTGCCAGCAGTTTGACTCAAGAGACCCAGTACTTC. It yields the protein CASSLTQETQYF.

V gene TRBV3-1 (or the pseudogene TRBV3-2) combines with J gene TRBJ1-3, with a weak D call TRBD1 (6 bases). The CDR3 is made up of 15 amino acids. The germline gives CDR1 LGHDT, CDR2 YNNKEL (reference sequence). Between the trimmed V and J ends, which lost 4 bases and 3 bases, there was a span of 13 bases. The CDR3 DNA reads as TGTGCCAGCAGCCTGAAGAGGGGGATTGGAAACACCATATATTTT. Amino acid sequence: CASSLKRGIGNTIYF.

V is TRBV7-8 and J is TRBJ2-1; no reliable D call. From germline, CDR1 is SGHVS and CDR2 FQNEAQ. The CDR3 contains 14 residues. V dropped 5 bases and J dropped 3 bases, with 11 bases sitting between them. The CDR3 protein is CASSPPVNYNEQFF. The DNA of the CDR3 is TGTGCCAGCAGCCCCCCAGTCAACTACAATGAGCAGTTCTTC.

The chain carries TRBV2 and TRBJ2-2; D is unclear. The V gene's germline CDR1 is SNHLY and CDR2 FYNNEI. Between the trimmed V and J ends, which lost 4 bases and 7 bases, there was a span of 13 bases. The CDR3 runs 14 residues. The CDR3 DNA reads TGTGCCAGCAGTGGTAGCTCAATCCGCGGGGAGCTGTTTTTT. Its protein is CASSGSSIRGELFF.

This clone was recorded once. This chain joins TRBV5-1 and TRBJ2-7, with TRBD1 identical over 7 bases. The CDR3 is 13 amino acids. Germline CDR1 reads SGHRS; CDR2 reads YFSETQ. V shed 2 bases, J shed 5 bases, and the junction held 4 bases outside the gene matches. The CDR3 is CASSFRQGDEQYF. CDR3 nucleotides: TGCGCCAGCAGCTTCCGACAGGGCGACGAGCAGTACTTC.

V usage is TRBV19 and J usage is TRBJ2-5; the D gene is possibly TRBD1 (6 bases). The germline V gene has CDR1 LNHDA and CDR2 SQIVND (reference sequence). The CDR3 consists of 16 residues. V lost 6 bases to trimming and J lost 0 bases, with 17 bases between them. CDR3 bases: TGTGCCAGTAGCGACAGGTGGGGGATGGACCAAGAGACCCAGTACTTC. As protein: CASSDRWGMDQETQYF.

This clone was counted a few times. The chain uses TRBV3-1 (or the pseudogene TRBV3-2) and TRBJ1-2; D not certain. The CDR3 length is 13 residues. Germline V gene lookup returns CDR1 LGHDT and CDR2 YNNKEL (reference sequence). V dropped 1 base and J dropped 4 bases, with 7 bases sitting between them. CDR3 region: CASSQGTGYGYTF. The CDR3 DNA reads TGTGCCAGCAGCCAAGGGACTGGCTATGGCTACACCTTC.

The chain has TRBV11-3 and TRBJ2-1; the match to TRBD1 covers 10 bases. This CDR3 is built from 15 residues. Germline V CDR1 and CDR2: SGHNT, YENEEA. J gave up 4 bases and V 5 bases, and 5 bases lay outside the gene matches. The CDR3 region is CASSMTGGRYNEQFF. CDR3 in DNA: TGTGCCAGCAGCATGACAGGGGGCCGATACAATGAGCAGTTCTTC.